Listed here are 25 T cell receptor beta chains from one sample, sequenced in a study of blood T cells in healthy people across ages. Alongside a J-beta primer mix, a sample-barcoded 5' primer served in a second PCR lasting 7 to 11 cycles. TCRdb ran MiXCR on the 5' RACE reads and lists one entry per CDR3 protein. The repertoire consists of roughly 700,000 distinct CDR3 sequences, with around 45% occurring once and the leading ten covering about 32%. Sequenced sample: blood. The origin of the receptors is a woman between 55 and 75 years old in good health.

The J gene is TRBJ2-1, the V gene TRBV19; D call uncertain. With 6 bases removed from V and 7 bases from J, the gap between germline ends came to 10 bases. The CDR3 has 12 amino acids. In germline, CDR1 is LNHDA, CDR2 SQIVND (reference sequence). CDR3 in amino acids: CASRLSRNEQFF. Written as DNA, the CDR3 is TGTGCCAGTAGGCTCTCAAGAAATGAGCAGTTCTTC.

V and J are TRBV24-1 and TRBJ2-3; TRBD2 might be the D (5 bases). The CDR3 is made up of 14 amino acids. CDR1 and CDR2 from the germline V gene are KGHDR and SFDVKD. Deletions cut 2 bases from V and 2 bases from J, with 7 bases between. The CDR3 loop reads CATSDSRDTDTQYF. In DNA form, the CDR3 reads TGTGCCACCAGTGATTCGAGGGACACAGATACGCAGTATTTT.

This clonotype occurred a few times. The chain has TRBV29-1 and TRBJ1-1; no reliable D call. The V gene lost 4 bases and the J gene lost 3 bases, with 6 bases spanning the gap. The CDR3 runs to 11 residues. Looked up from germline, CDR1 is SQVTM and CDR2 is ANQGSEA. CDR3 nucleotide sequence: TGCAGCGTTGTTAGAGACACTGAAGCTTTCTTT. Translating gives CSVVRDTEAFF.

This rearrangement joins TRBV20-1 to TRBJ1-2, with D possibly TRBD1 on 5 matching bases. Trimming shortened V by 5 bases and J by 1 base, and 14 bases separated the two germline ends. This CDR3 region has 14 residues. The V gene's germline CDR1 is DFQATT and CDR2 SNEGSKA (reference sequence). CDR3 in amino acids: CSAGPGTVNYGYTF. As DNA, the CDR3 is TGCAGTGCTGGACCCGGGACGGTTAACTATGGCTACACCTTC.

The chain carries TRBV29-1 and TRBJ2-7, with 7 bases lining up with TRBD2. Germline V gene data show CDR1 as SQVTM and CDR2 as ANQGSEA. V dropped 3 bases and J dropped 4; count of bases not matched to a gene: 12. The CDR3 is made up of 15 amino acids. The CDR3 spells CSVEGGASPSYEQYF. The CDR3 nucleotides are TGCAGCGTTGAGGGAGGGGCTAGCCCTTCATACGAGCAGTACTTC.

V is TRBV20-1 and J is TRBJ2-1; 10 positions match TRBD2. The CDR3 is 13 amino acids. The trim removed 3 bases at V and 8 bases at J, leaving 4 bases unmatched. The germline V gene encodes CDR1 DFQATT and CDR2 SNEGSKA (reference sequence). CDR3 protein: CSARASGSHEQFF. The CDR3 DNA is TGCAGTGCTAGGGCTAGCGGGAGCCATGAGCAGTTCTTC.

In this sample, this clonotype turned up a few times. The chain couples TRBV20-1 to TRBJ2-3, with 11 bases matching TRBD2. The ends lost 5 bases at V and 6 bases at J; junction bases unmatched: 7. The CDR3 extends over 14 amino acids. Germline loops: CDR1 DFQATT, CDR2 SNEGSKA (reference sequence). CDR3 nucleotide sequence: TGCAGTGCTCCTACTAGCGGGAGACCCGATACGCAGTATTTT. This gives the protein CSAPTSGRPDTQYF.

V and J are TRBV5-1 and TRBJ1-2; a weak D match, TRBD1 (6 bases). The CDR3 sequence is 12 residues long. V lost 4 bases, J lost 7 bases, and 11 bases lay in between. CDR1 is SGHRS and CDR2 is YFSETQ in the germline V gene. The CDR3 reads CASSTGGSGYTF. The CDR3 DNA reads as TGCGCCAGCAGCACGGGGGGCTCTGGCTACACCTTC.

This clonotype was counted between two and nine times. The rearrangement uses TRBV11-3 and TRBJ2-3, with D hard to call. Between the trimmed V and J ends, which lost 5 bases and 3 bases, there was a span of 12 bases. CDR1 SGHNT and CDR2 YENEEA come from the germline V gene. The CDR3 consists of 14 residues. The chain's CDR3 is CASSTDAVTDTQYF. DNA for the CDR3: TGTGCCAGCAGCACGGACGCTGTAACAGATACGCAGTATTTT. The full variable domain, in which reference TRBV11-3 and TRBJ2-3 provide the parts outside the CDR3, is EAGVVQSPRYKIIEKKQPVAFWCNPISGHNTLYWYLQNLGQGPELLIRYENEEAVDDSQLPKDRFSAERLKGVDSTLKIQPAELGDSAVYLCASSTDAVTDTQYFGPGTRLTVL.

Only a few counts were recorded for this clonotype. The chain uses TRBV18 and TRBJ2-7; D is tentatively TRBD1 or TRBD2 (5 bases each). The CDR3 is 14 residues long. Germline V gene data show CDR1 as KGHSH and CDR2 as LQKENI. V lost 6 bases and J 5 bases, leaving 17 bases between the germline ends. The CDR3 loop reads CASSDGPWGNEQYF. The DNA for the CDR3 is TGTGCCAGCTCTGACGGACCCTGGGGGAACGAGCAGTACTTC.

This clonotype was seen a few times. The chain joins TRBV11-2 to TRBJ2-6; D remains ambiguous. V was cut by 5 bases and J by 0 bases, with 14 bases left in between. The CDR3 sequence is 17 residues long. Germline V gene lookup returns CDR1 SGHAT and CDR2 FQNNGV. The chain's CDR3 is CASSHHSARSGANVLTF. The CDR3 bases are TGTGCCAGCAGCCACCATAGTGCCCGCTCTGGGGCCAACGTCCTGACTTTC.

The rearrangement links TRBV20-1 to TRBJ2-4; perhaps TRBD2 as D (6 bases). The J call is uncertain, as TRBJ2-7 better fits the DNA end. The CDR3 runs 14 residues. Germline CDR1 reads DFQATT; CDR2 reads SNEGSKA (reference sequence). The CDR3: CSARDRRGANEQYF. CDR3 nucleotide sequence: TGCAGTGCTAGAGACCGGAGGGGAGCGAACGAGCAGTACTTC.

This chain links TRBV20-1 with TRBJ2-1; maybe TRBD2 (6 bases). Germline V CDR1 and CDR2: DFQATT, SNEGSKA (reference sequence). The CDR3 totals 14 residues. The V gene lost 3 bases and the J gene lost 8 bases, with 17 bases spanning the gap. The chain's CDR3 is CSAREGSRSDEQFF. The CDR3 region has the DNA TGCAGTGCTAGGGAGGGGTCTAGAAGTGATGAGCAGTTCTTC.

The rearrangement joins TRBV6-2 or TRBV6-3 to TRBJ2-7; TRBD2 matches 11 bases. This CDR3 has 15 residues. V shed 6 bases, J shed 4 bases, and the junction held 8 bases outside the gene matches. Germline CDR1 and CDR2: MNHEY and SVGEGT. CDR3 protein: CASRPWTSGFYEQYF. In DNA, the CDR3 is TGTGCCAGCAGACCCTGGACTAGCGGGTTTTACGAGCAGTACTTC.

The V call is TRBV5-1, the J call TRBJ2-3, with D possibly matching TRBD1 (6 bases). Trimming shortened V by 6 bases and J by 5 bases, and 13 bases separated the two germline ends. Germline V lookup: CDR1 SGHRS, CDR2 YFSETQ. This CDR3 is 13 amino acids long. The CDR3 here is CASKIGGIDTQYF. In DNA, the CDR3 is TGCGCCAGCAAAATTGGGGGCATAGATACGCAGTATTTT. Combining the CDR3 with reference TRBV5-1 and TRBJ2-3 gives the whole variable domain KAGVTQTPRYLIKTRGQQVTLSCSPISGHRSVSWYQQTPGQGLQFLFEYFSETQRNKGNFPGRFSGRQFSNSRSEMNVSTLELGDSALYLCASKIGGIDTQYFGPGTRLTVL.

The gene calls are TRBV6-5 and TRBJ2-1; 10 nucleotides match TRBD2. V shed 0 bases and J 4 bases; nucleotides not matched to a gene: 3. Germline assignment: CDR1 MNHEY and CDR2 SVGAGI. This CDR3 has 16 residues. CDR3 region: CASSYSLAGEYNEQFF. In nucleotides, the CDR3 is TGTGCCAGCAGTTACTCCCTAGCGGGAGAATACAATGAGCAGTTCTTC.

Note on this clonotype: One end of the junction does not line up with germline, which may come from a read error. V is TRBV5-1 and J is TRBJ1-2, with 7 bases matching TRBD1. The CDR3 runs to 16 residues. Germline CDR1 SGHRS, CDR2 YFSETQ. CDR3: CASSFPPGQTRYDYTF. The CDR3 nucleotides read TGCGCCAGCAGCTTCCCGCCGGGACAGACCCGGTATGACTACACCTTC.

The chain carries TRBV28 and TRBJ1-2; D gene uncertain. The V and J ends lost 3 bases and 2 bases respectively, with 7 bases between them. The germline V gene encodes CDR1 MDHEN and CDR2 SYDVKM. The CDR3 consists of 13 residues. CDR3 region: CASSFFGNYGYTF. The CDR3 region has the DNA TGTGCCAGCAGTTTTTTTGGGAACTATGGCTACACCTTC.

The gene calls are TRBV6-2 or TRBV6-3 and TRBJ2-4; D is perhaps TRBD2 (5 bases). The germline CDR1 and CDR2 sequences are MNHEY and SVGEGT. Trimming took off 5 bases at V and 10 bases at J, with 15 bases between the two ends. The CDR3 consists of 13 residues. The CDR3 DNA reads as TGTGCCAGCAGTAACAACCGGGAAGGGATTCAGTACTTC. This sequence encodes CASSNNREGIQYF.

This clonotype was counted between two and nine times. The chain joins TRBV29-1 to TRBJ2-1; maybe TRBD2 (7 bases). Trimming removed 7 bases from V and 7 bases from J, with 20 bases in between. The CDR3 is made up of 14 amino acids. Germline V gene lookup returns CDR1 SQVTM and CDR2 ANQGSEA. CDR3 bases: TGCAGCGCCTTCGGGGGCGGGAGAGGAAATGAGCAGTTCTTC. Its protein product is CSAFGGGRGNEQFF.

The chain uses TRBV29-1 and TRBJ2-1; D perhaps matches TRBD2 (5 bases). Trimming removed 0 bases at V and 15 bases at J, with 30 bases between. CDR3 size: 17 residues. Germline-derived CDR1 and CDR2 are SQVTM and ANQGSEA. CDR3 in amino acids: CSVEDGETFVSSKGPFF. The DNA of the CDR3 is TGCAGCGTTGAAGATGGGGAGACATTTGTCTCAAGTAAGGGTCCGTTCTTC.

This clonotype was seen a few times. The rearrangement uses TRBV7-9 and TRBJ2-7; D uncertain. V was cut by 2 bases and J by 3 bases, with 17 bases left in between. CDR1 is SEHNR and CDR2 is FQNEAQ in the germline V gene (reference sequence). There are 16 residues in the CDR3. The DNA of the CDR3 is TGTGCCAGCAGCTTATTCGTGTTGGGGTCTCTCTACGAGCAGTACTTC. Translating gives CASSLFVLGSLYEQYF.

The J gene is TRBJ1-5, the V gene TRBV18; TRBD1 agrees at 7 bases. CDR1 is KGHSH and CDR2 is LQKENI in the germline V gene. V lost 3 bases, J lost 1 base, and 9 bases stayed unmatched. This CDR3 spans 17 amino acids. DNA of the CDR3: TGTGCCAGCTCACCCGCGACAGGGCCCGGGAGCAATCAGCCCCAGCATTTT. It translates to CASSPATGPGSNQPQHF.

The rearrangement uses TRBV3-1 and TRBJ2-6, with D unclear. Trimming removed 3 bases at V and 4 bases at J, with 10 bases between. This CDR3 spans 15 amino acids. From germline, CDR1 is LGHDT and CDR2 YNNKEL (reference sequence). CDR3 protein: CASSHATPGANVLTF. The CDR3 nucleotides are TGTGCCAGCAGCCATGCGACTCCGGGGGCCAACGTCCTGACTTTC.

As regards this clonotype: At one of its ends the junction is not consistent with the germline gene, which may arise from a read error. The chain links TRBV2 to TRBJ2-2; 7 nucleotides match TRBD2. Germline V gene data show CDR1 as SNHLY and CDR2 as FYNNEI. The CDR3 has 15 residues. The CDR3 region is CASKGGSGGTEELFF. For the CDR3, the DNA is TGTGCCAGCAAAGGCGGGAGCGGAGGCACCGAGGAGCTGTTTTTT.